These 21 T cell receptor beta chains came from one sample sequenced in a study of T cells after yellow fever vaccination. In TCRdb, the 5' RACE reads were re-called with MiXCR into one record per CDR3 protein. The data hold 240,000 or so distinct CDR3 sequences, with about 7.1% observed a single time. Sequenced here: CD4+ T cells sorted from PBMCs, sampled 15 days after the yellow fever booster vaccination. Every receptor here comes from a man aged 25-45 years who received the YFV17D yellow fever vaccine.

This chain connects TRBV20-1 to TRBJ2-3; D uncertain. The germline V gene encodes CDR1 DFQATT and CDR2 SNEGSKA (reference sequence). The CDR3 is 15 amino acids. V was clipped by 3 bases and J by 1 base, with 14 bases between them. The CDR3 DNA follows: TGCAGTGCTAGTAGGGTCAACCTCGGCACAGATACGCAGTATTTT. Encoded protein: CSASRVNLGTDTQYF.

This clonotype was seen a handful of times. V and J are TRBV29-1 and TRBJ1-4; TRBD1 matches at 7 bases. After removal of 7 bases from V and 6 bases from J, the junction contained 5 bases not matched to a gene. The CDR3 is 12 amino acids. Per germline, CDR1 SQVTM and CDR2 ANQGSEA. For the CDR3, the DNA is TGCAGCGCGGGACAGCCGTATGAAAAACTGTTTTTT. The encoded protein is CSAGQPYEKLFF.

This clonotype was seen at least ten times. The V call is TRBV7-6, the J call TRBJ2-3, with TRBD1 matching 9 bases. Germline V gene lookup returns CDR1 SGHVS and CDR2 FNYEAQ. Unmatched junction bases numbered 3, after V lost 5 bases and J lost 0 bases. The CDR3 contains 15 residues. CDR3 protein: CASSPGQGSTDTQYF. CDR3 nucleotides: TGTGCCAGCAGCCCAGGACAGGGGAGCACAGATACGCAGTATTTT.

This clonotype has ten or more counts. The CDR3 DNA sequence: TGCAGCGTTGACTCGGGAGGCACAGATACGCAGTATTTT. Protein product: CSVDSGGTDTQYF. J is TRBJ2-3 and V is TRBV29-1; TRBD2 might be the D (6 bases). The V end lost 3 bases, the J end lost 1 base, and 8 bases lay between the germline ends. Germline CDR1 is SQVTM and CDR2 is ANQGSEA. The CDR3 consists of 13 residues.

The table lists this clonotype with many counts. In DNA form, the CDR3 reads TGTGCCAGTAGCAAAAGGGACCTCGTCACCTACGAGCAGTACTTC. Translating it yields CASSKRDLVTYEQYF. The V gene is TRBV19, the J gene TRBJ2-7; D may be TRBD1 or TRBD2 (5 bases each). CDR3 length equals 15 residues. The V and J ends lost 6 bases and 2 bases respectively, with 17 bases between them. CDR1 and CDR2 from the germline V gene are LNHDA and SQIVND (reference sequence).

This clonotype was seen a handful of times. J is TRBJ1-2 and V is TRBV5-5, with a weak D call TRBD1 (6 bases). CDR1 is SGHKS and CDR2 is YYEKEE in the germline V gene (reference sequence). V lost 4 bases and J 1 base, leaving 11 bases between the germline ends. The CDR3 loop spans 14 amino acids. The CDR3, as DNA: TGTGCCAGCAGCCCGTGGACAGATAACTATGGCTACACCTTC. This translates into CASSPWTDNYGYTF.

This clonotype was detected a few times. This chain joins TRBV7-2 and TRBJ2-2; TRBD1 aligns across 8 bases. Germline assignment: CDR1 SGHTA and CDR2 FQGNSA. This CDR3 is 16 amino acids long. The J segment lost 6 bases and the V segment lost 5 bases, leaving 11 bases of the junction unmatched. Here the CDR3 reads CASSRKTGDSPGELFF. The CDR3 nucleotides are TGTGCCAGCAGCCGTAAGACAGGGGATTCCCCCGGGGAGCTGTTTTTT.

The CDR3 protein is CASSLDRTNRGGELFF. DNA of the CDR3: TGTGCCAGCAGCTTGGATCGAACAAACAGGGGCGGGGAGCTGTTTTTT. The chain couples TRBV5-6 to TRBJ2-2, with 7 bases aligning to TRBD1. This CDR3 contains 16 residues. V was clipped by 0 bases and J by 7 bases; unmatched bases: 9. The germline V gene encodes CDR1 SGHDT and CDR2 YYEEEE. Full variable domain (rest looked up from reference TRBV5-6 and TRBJ2-2): DAGVTQSPTHLIKTRGQQVTLRCSPKSGHDTVSWYQQALGQGPQFIFQYYEEEERQRGNFPDRFSGHQFPNYSSELNVNALLLGDSALYLCASSLDRTNRGGELFFGEGSRLTVL.

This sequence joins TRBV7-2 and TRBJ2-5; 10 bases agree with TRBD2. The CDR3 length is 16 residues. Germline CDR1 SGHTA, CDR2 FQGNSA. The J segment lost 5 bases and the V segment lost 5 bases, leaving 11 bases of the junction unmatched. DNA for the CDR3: TGTGCCAGCAGCCGCGCTAGCGGGAGACAGGGGGAGACCCAGTACTTC. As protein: CASSRASGRQGETQYF. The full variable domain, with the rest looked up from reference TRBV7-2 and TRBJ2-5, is GAGVSQSPSNKVTEKGKDVELRCDPISGHTALYWYRQSLGQGLEFLIYFQGNSAPDKSGLPSDRFSAERTGGSVSTLTIQRTQQEDSAVYLCASSRASGRQGETQYFGPGTRLLVL.

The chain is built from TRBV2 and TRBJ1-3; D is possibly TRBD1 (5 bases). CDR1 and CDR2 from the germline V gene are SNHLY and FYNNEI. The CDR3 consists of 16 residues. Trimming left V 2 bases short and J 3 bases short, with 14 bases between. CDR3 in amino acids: CASSEMAGRSGNTIYF. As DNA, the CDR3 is TGTGCCAGCAGTGAAATGGCAGGGAGAAGTGGAAACACCATATATTTT.

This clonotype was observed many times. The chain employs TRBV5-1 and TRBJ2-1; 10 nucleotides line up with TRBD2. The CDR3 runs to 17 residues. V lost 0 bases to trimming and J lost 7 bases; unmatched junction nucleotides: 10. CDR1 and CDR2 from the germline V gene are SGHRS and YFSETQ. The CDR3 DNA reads TGCGCCAGCAGCTTGGAAGTGAGCGGGAGGGCCGGTAATGAGCAGTTCTTC. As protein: CASSLEVSGRAGNEQFF.

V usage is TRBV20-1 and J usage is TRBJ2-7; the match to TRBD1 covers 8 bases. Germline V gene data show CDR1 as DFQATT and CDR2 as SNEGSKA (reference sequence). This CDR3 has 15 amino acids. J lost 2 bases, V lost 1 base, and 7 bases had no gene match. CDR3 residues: CSARGARGRAYEQYF. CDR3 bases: TGCAGTGCTAGAGGGGCCAGGGGGCGAGCCTACGAGCAGTACTTC.

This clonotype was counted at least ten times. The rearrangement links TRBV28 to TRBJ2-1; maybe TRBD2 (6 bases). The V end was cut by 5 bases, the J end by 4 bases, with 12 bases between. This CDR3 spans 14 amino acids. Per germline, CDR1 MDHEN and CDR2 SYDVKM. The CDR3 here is CASSRAGRYNEQFF. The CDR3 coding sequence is TGTGCCAGCAGTCGGGCGGGAAGGTACAATGAGCAGTTCTTC.

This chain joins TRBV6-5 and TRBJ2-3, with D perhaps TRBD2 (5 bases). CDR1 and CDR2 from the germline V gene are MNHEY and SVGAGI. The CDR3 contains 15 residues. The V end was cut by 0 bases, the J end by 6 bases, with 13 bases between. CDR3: CASSYSKSGPDTQYF. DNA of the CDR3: TGTGCCAGCAGTTACTCGAAAAGCGGCCCTGATACGCAGTATTTT.

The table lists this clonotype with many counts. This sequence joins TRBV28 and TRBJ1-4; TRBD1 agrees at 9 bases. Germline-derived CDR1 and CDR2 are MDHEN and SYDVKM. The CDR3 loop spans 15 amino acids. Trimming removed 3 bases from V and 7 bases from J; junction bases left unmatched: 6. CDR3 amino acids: CASSLGGTGREKLFF. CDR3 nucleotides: TGTGCCAGCAGTTTGGGTGGGACAGGGCGTGAAAAACTGTTTTTT.

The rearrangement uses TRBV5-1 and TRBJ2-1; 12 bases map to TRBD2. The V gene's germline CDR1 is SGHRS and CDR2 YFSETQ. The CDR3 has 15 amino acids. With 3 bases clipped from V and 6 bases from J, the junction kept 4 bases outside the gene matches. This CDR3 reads CASSSTSGRPNEQFF. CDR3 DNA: TGCGCCAGCAGCTCGACTAGCGGGAGACCCAATGAGCAGTTCTTC.

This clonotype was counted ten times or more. The CDR3 nucleotides are TGTGCCAGCAGCAAGGAAACAGGGATGGTCGGCTACACCTTC. Its translation: CASSKETGMVGYTF. The chain joins TRBV7-2 to TRBJ1-2, with D perhaps matching TRBD1 (6 bases). Trimming removed 5 bases from V and 8 bases from J, with 18 bases in between. The germline CDR1 and CDR2 sequences are SGHTA and FQGNSA. CDR3 length: 14 residues.

CDR3 bases: TGTGCCAGCTCCCCCTTAGGCGGGAGAAAATGGGAGACCCAGTACTTC. Protein sequence: CASSPLGGRKWETQYF. The chain is built from TRBV6-1 and TRBJ2-5; 7 bases are shared with TRBD2. Germline-derived CDR1 and CDR2 are MNHNS and SASEGT. V trimming: 8 bases; J trimming: 5 bases; junction bases outside the gene matches: 17. The length of the CDR3 is 16 residues.

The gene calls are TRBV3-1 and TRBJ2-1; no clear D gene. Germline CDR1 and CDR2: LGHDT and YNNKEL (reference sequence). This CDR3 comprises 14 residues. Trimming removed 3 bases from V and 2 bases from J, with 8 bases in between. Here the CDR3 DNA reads TGTGCCAGCAGCCACCGTGGCCCCTACAATGAGCAGTTCTTC. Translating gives CASSHRGPYNEQFF.

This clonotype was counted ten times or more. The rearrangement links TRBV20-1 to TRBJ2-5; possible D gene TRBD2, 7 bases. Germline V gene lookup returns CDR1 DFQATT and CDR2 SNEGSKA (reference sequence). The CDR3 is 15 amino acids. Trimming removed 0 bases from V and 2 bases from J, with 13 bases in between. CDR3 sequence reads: CSARDLGGLQETQYF. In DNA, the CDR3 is TGCAGTGCTAGAGATCTCGGGGGGCTACAAGAGACCCAGTACTTC.

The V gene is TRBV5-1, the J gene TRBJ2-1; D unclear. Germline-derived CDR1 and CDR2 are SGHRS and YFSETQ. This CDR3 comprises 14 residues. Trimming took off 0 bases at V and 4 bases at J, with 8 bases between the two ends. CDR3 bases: TGCGCCAGCAGCTTGGATGCTAGTTACAATGAGCAGTTCTTC. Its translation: CASSLDASYNEQFF.